This is a list of T cell receptor beta chains from one sample in a study of regulatory T cells in long-lasting Graves disease. TCRdb reprocessed the multiplex PCR reads with MiXCR, giving one entry per CDR3 protein. This table has about 320,000 distinct CDR3 sequences, over 15% appearing once. Sample: peripheral blood mononuclear cells (PBMCs), taken at new diagnosis, from a patient treated with antithyroid drugs. These receptors all come from a female donor with Graves disease. Both conserved end residues are part of each CDR3. A D gene is named only where the DNA matches it firmly. Part of the rows lack a size; the others show once, few, many or a class for expanded clones.

abundance: -; v_gene: TRBV6-1; d_gene: TRBD1; j_gene: TRBJ2-4; CDR3nt: TGTGCCAGCAGAAGCAGGGGGCCCGGAAACATTCAGTACTTC; CDR3aa: CASRSRGPGNIQYF
abundance: few; v_gene: TRBV28; d_gene: -; j_gene: TRBJ2-5; CDR3nt: TGTGCCAGCAGTCTCCCCCTGGGGACCCAGTACTTC; CDR3aa: CASSLPLGTQYF
abundance: few; v_gene: TRBV19; d_gene: -; j_gene: TRBJ2-1; CDR3nt: TGTGCCAGTTCAGGACTCCTTGGCAATGAGCAGTTCTTC; CDR3aa: CASSGLLGNEQFF
abundance: many; v_gene: TRBV6-5; d_gene: -; j_gene: TRBJ2-1; CDR3nt: TGTGCCAGCAGTTACTCGGCGGGACAGAGGAATGAGCAGTTCTTC; CDR3aa: CASSYSAGQRNEQFF
abundance: many; v_gene: TRBV20-1; d_gene: -; j_gene: TRBJ2-7; CDR3nt: TGCAGTGCTAGGGCCCCGGCGGTGGGCGAGCAGTACTTC; CDR3aa: CSARAPAVGEQYF
abundance: many; v_gene: TRBV27; d_gene: -; j_gene: TRBJ2-5; CDR3nt: TGTGCCAGCAGCCCCCTCGGCGAGACCCAGTACTTC; CDR3aa: CASSPLGETQYF
abundance: -; v_gene: TRBV28; d_gene: -; j_gene: TRBJ1-4; CDR3nt: TGTGCCAGCAGGCTCTATGCAACTAATGAAAAACTGTTTTTT; CDR3aa: CASRLYATNEKLFF
abundance: many; v_gene: TRBV12-3/TRBV12-4; d_gene: -; j_gene: TRBJ2-5; CDR3nt: TGTGCCAGCAGTTTCGGGGGACACTACCAAGAGACCCAGTACTTC; CDR3aa: CASSFGGHYQETQYF
abundance: -; v_gene: TRBV5-1; d_gene: TRBD2; j_gene: TRBJ2-3; CDR3nt: TGCGCCAGCCTCGGCGGGAGGTCCACAGATACGCAGTATTTT; CDR3aa: CASLGGRSTDTQYF
abundance: few; v_gene: TRBV9; d_gene: TRBD2; j_gene: TRBJ2-7; CDR3nt: TGTGCCAGCAGCTACCGGGCTAGCGGGGCCTACGAGCAGTACTTC; CDR3aa: CASSYRASGAYEQYF
abundance: many; v_gene: TRBV7-2; d_gene: -; j_gene: TRBJ2-5; CDR3nt: TGTGCCAGCAGCTTAAAGGCACGACAAGAGACCCAGTACTTC; CDR3aa: CASSLKARQETQYF
abundance: many; v_gene: TRBV6-1; d_gene: TRBD1; j_gene: TRBJ1-2; CDR3nt: TGTGCCACAAAGGACAGGTTGTATGGCTACACCTTC; CDR3aa: CATKDRLYGYTF
abundance: many; v_gene: TRBV27; d_gene: -; j_gene: TRBJ2-2; CDR3nt: TGTGCCAGCAGTTTACGACAGGAGAACACCGGGGAGCTGTTTTTT; CDR3aa: CASSLRQENTGELFF
abundance: few; v_gene: TRBV4-2; d_gene: -; j_gene: TRBJ2-2; CDR3nt: TGTGCCAGCAGCCAAGTCTTTAGCGGAGGCACCGGGGAGCTGTTTTTT; CDR3aa: CASSQVFSGGTGELFF
abundance: few; v_gene: TRBV28; d_gene: TRBD2; j_gene: TRBJ2-3; CDR3nt: TGTGCCAGCAGGTTGGCTTTAGCGGGAGATGCAGATACGCAGTATTTT; CDR3aa: CASRLALAGDADTQYF
abundance: -; v_gene: TRBV24-1; d_gene: TRBD1; j_gene: TRBJ1-1; CDR3nt: TGTGCCACCAGTGATACCCGGGACAGGCCTAGTCGAACTTTCTTT; CDR3aa: CATSDTRDRPSRTFF
abundance: many; v_gene: TRBV20-1; d_gene: -; j_gene: TRBJ1-1; CDR3nt: TGCAGTGCTAGATCGGGTAACACTGAAGCTTTCTTT; CDR3aa: CSARSGNTEAFF
abundance: -; v_gene: TRBV30; d_gene: -; j_gene: TRBJ2-5; CDR3nt: TGTGCCTGGAATCCAGGGACCCAAGAGACCCAGTACTTC; CDR3aa: CAWNPGTQETQYF
abundance: -; v_gene: TRBV29-1; d_gene: TRBD1; j_gene: TRBJ2-3; CDR3nt: TGCAGCGGACGACAGGGTATGACAGATACGCAGTATTTT; CDR3aa: CSGRQGMTDTQYF
abundance: -; v_gene: TRBV28; d_gene: -; j_gene: TRBJ1-5; CDR3nt: TGTGCCAGCAGGGCGGGGTCGGGCAATCAGCCCCAGCATTTT; CDR3aa: CASRAGSGNQPQHF
abundance: -; v_gene: TRBV5-1; d_gene: -; j_gene: TRBJ1-1; CDR3nt: TGCGCCAGCAGCTTGGGCAGCCTAGGGGTTGGGCGAGAAGCTTTCTTT; CDR3aa: CASSLGSLGVGREAFF
abundance: many; v_gene: TRBV2; d_gene: TRBD2; j_gene: TRBJ2-1; CDR3nt: TGTGCCAGCAGCCCCGTGCTAGCGGGAGGCTATGAGCAGTTCTTC; CDR3aa: CASSPVLAGGYEQFF
abundance: few; v_gene: TRBV24-1; d_gene: -; j_gene: TRBJ1-2; CDR3nt: TGTGCCACCAGTGATTCGGTTAGGGGGGGCCCCGGAAATGGCTACACCTTC; CDR3aa: CATSDSVRGGPGNGYTF
abundance: many; v_gene: TRBV2; d_gene: TRBD1; j_gene: TRBJ2-7; CDR3nt: TGTGCCAGCAGGTCCGAGACAGGGGGCCACTACGAGCAGTACTTC; CDR3aa: CASRSETGGHYEQYF
abundance: many; v_gene: TRBV15; d_gene: TRBD2; j_gene: TRBJ2-1; CDR3nt: TGTGCCACCAGCAGAGATAGCGGGATCTACAATGAGCAGTTCTTC; CDR3aa: CATSRDSGIYNEQFF
abundance: many; v_gene: TRBV30; d_gene: -; j_gene: TRBJ2-5; CDR3nt: TGTGCCTGGAGTGGTCTACAAGAGACCCAGTACTTC; CDR3aa: CAWSGLQETQYF
abundance: many; v_gene: TRBV12-3/TRBV12-4; d_gene: -; j_gene: TRBJ2-7; CDR3nt: TGTGCCAGCAGTTTAGCAGGGGTTGGGTACGAGCAGTACTTC; CDR3aa: CASSLAGVGYEQYF
abundance: -; v_gene: TRBV5-6; d_gene: -; j_gene: TRBJ2-1; CDR3nt: TGTGCCAGCAGCCTGGGCTTTGGGCAGCTCAATGAGCAGTTCTTC; CDR3aa: CASSLGFGQLNEQFF
abundance: many; v_gene: TRBV6-1; d_gene: TRBD2; j_gene: TRBJ2-1; CDR3nt: TGTGCCAGCAGTCTAGCGGGAAAGGACAATGAGCAGTTCTTC; CDR3aa: CASSLAGKDNEQFF
abundance: -; v_gene: TRBV2; d_gene: TRBD2; j_gene: TRBJ2-7; CDR3nt: TGTGCCAGCAGGACCGGGACTAGCGACCACGAGCAGTACTTC; CDR3aa: CASRTGTSDHEQYF
abundance: -; v_gene: TRBV6-2/TRBV6-3; d_gene: -; j_gene: TRBJ2-7; CDR3nt: TGTGCCAGCAGTGAAGCGGGCAGGGCCTCCTACGAGCAGTACTTC; CDR3aa: CASSEAGRASYEQYF
abundance: many; v_gene: TRBV6-5; d_gene: TRBD1; j_gene: TRBJ1-2; CDR3nt: TGTGCCAGCAGTTACTTGCAGGGGGCTGATGGCTACACCTTC; CDR3aa: CASSYLQGADGYTF
abundance: many; v_gene: TRBV27; d_gene: -; j_gene: TRBJ2-1; CDR3nt: TGTGCCAGCAGTTTAGGGGGTAGCGTCCCACCCTACAATGAGCAGTTCTTC; CDR3aa: CASSLGGSVPPYNEQFF
abundance: many; v_gene: TRBV14; d_gene: -; j_gene: TRBJ2-1; CDR3nt: TGTGCCAGCAGCCAAGTAGCCCGCGGGCAGTTCTTC; CDR3aa: CASSQVARGQFF
abundance: -; v_gene: TRBV19; d_gene: -; j_gene: TRBJ2-3; CDR3nt: TGTGCCAGTAGTATTTTAGTCGGCGGGAACACAGATACGCAGTATTTT; CDR3aa: CASSILVGGNTDTQYF
abundance: many; v_gene: TRBV12-3/TRBV12-4; d_gene: TRBD1; j_gene: TRBJ2-7; CDR3nt: TGTGCCAGCAGTTCGACAGGGGCATGGAACGAGCAGTACTTC; CDR3aa: CASSSTGAWNEQYF
abundance: -; v_gene: TRBV3-1; d_gene: TRBD2; j_gene: TRBJ2-3; CDR3nt: TGTGCCAGCAGCCAAGAGGCGGGAGGGCCAGATACGCAGTATTTT; CDR3aa: CASSQEAGGPDTQYF
abundance: -; v_gene: TRBV4-1; d_gene: TRBD2; j_gene: TRBJ2-3; CDR3nt: TGCGCCAGCAGCCAAGATTATTCAGGGAGGGCCTCATCCACAGATACGCAGTATTTT; CDR3aa: CASSQDYSGRASSTDTQYF
abundance: many; v_gene: TRBV18; d_gene: -; j_gene: TRBJ2-1; CDR3nt: TGTGCCAGCTCACCCATGGACGAGCAGTTCTTC; CDR3aa: CASSPMDEQFF
abundance: many; v_gene: TRBV20-1; d_gene: -; j_gene: TRBJ1-1; CDR3nt: TGCAGTGCTAGAACCACGGGTGGAAGCACTGAAGCTTTCTTT; CDR3aa: CSARTTGGSTEAFF
abundance: -; v_gene: TRBV9; d_gene: TRBD2; j_gene: TRBJ2-3; CDR3nt: TGTGCCAGCAGCGTAGGAGGCGGGACTAGCGGGAGAGGTACAGATACGCAGTATTTT; CDR3aa: CASSVGGGTSGRGTDTQYF
abundance: many; v_gene: TRBV30; d_gene: -; j_gene: TRBJ2-7; CDR3nt: TGTGCCTGGAGTGTGGGACCCGGGGTGTGGGAGCAGTACTTC; CDR3aa: CAWSVGPGVWEQYF
abundance: many; v_gene: TRBV19; d_gene: -; j_gene: TRBJ1-5; CDR3nt: TGTGCCAGTAGTATAACGAGCAATCAGCCCCAGCATTTT; CDR3aa: CASSITSNQPQHF
abundance: -; v_gene: TRBV2; d_gene: -; j_gene: TRBJ1-1; CDR3nt: TGTGCCAGCAATCCTTTGATGAACACCGAAGTTTTCTTT; CDR3aa: CASNPLMNTEVFF
abundance: many; v_gene: TRBV7-9; d_gene: -; j_gene: TRBJ2-1; CDR3nt: TGTGCCAGCAGCTTAAGGCGTGGAACTCACAATGAGCAGTTCTTC; CDR3aa: CASSLRRGTHNEQFF
abundance: many; v_gene: TRBV6-1; d_gene: -; j_gene: TRBJ1-4; CDR3nt: TGTGCCAGCATCAAAGCGGTTTTTAATGAAAAACTGTTTTTT; CDR3aa: CASIKAVFNEKLFF
abundance: many; v_gene: TRBV30; d_gene: -; j_gene: TRBJ1-1; CDR3nt: TGTGCCTTAACCCTGGTCCATACTGAAGCTTTCTTT; CDR3aa: CALTLVHTEAFF
abundance: -; v_gene: TRBV6-1; d_gene: TRBD1; j_gene: TRBJ1-1; CDR3nt: TGTGCCAGCCACAGGGGGATGAACACTGAAGCTTTCTTT; CDR3aa: CASHRGMNTEAFF